These T cell receptor beta chains were read from a single sample in a study of radiotherapy plus CTLA-4 blockade in lung cancer. TCRdb keeps only in-frame clones here, not all; method: immunoSEQ multiplex PCR. The sample consists of about 28,000 clones, 70% to 85% of them appearing once. Source: peripheral blood, taken from a patient treated with radiotherapy plus ipilimumab. All receptors come from a human donor with non-small cell lung cancer who had stable disease on radiotherapy plus ipilimumab. Each CDR3 is given with its conserved first and last residue. The D gene is left open where the match is weak. Not every row has a clone size; where given, it reads once, few, many or a size class.

>.|TRBD1|TRBJ1-6|TRBV5-6
TGTGCCAGCAGCTTGGCCGATAGAGACAGGGACACCTATAATTCACCCCTCCACTTT
CASSLADRDRDTYNSPLHF
>.|.|TRBJ1-1|TRBV7-3
TGTGCCAGCAGCTTACGGGGGGCGAGAGAGACTGAAGCTTTCTTT
CASSLRGARETEAFF
>.|TRBD2|TRBJ2-5|TRBV18
TGTGCCAGCTCACCACCGAAGGGGAGGGGAGAGACCCAGTACTTC
CASSPPKGRGETQYF
>few|.|TRBJ1-1|TRBV4-2
TGTGCCAGCAGCCAGCTAAGGTCCCAGAACACTGAAGCTTTCTTT
CASSQLRSQNTEAFF
>.|.|TRBJ1-3|TRBV30
TGTGTTCACCAGGACTCTGGAAACACCATATATTTT
CVHQDSGNTIYF
>.|TRBD2|TRBJ2-1|TRBV2
TGTGCCAGCAGTTTAGCGGGGGGGCGTATAAATGAGCAGTTCTTC
CASSLAGGRINEQFF
>.|.|TRBJ2-5|TRBV21-1
TGTGCCAGCAACCTACCGGAAGAGACCCAGTACTTC
CASNLPEETQYF
>.|.|TRBJ1-1|TRBV18
TGTGCCAGCTCACCAGAGCAGGGGCGGAACACTGAAGCTTTCTTT
CASSPEQGRNTEAFF
>.|TRBD1|TRBJ2-2|TRBV5-3
TGTGCCAGAAGCTTCACGGGACAGACCGGGGAGCTGTTTTTT
CARSFTGQTGELFF
>.|.|TRBJ1-4|TRBV7-2
TGTGCCAGCAGCCCCTGGACAGTTACGAATGAAAAACTGTTTTTT
CASSPWTVTNEKLFF
>few|.|TRBJ1-6|TRBV4-1
TGCGCCAGCAGCCAATTTCCCTCACCCCTCCACTTT
CASSQFPSPLHF
>.|.|TRBJ1-2|TRBV9
TGTGCCAGCAGCGTACGAGAACGGACCTATGGCTACACCTTC
CASSVRERTYGYTF
>once|.|TRBJ2-1|TRBV27
TGTGCCACCAGAACCCGGACGGAATGGAATGAGCAGTTCTTC
CATRTRTEWNEQFF
>.|TRBD1|TRBJ1-4|TRBV5-1
TGCGCCAGCAGCTCACAGGGGACAGGCAATCAACTGTTTTTT
CASSSQGTGNQLFF
>.|.|TRBJ1-3|TRBV2
TGTGCCAGCAGTGGGGGGGGCTCTGGAAACACCATATATTTT
CASSGGGSGNTIYF
>few|TRBD1|TRBJ1-2|TRBV4-3
TGCGCCAGCAGCCAAAGGGACAGGGGGGACTATGGCTACACCTTC
CASSQRDRGDYGYTF
>.|TRBD1|TRBJ1-1|TRBV6-1
TGTGCCAGCAGTGAAGGACAGGGGTATGGCACTGAAGCTTTCTTT
CASSEGQGYGTEAFF
>.|TRBD1|TRBJ1-1|TRBV19
TGTGCCAGTAGTATAGATCAGGGGGCCAGCCAAGCTTTCTTT
CASSIDQGASQAFF
>.|TRBD1|TRBJ1-1|TRBV19
TGTGCCAGTGTGAAGGGACAGGGATTCACTGAAGCTTTCTTT
CASVKGQGFTEAFF
>few|TRBD1|TRBJ1-5|TRBV27
TGTGCCAGCAGCAGAGGGGGCGCCGGCAATCAGCCCCAGCATTTT
CASSRGGAGNQPQHF
>.|.|TRBJ2-7|TRBV18
TGTGCCAGCTCACCAAGGGACGTCGAGGAGCAGTACTTC
CASSPRDVEEQYF
>.|.|TRBJ1-4|TRBV27
TGTGCCAGCAGTTCCCGGGGAAGGACTAATGAAAAACTGTTTTTT
CASSSRGRTNEKLFF
>.|.|TRBJ2-1|TRBV25-1
TGTGCCAGCAGACTATCTGTTGAGCAGTTCTTC
CASRLSVEQFF
>.|.|TRBJ1-4|TRBV9
TGTGCCAGCAGCGCGACAGGAGAAAAACTGTTTTTT
CASSATGEKLFF
>.|TRBD1|TRBJ2-2|TRBV10-3
TGTGCCATCAGTGAAAGAACAGGGGGGACCGGGGAGCTGTTTTTT
CAISERTGGTGELFF
>.|.|TRBJ1-5|TRBV4-1
TGCGCCAGCAGCCAAGACGGGTATCAGCCCCAGCATTTT
CASSQDGYQPQHF
>few|.|TRBJ2-6|TRBV9
TGTGCCAGCAGCGTGACCCTTGGGGCCAACGTCCTGACTTTC
CASSVTLGANVLTF
>.|TRBD2|TRBJ2-7|TRBV19
TGTGCCAGTAGGCCGACTAGCGGGGGGTACGAGCAGTACTTC
CASRPTSGGYEQYF
>.|.|TRBJ1-2|TRBV30
TGTGCCTGGACTAGGGGGGGGAACTATGGCTACACCTTC
CAWTRGGNYGYTF